Included here is one T cell receptor (beta chain) sequence, with context. Its antigen is not known. These data come from a study of T-cell reconstitution after alpha-beta-depleted transplantation in children. Points from the study as a whole: Several hundred graft clones that had expanded were reportedly the source of alpha-beta T cells about two months after transplant. Diversity and T-cell counts at one year after transplant derived mostly from new T cells. It was surviving recipient T cells and thymic progenitors that gave some patients high TCRbeta diversity at day 60.

Preparation of the TCRbeta library used unique molecular identifiers. TCRdb reprocessed the PCR reads via MiXCR and lists one record per CDR3 protein. This sample yields 200,000 to 300,000 distinct CDR3 sequences, of which roughly 26% are seen a single time; 2.6% belongs to the top ten. Germline CDR1 MGHRA, CDR2 YSYEKL. This CDR3 contains 18 residues. V shed 5 bases, J shed 2 bases, and the junction held 6 bases outside the gene matches. The source was PBMCs, collected before TCRalphabeta/CD19-depleted stem cell transplant. This sequence originates from a girl aged 2 to 9 with Fanconi anemia, due to receive a stem cell transplant. The chain joins TRBV4-1 to TRBJ2-6; 13 positions match TRBD2. CDR3 amino acids: CASSLSGTSGAGANVLTF. The CDR3 nucleotides read TGCGCCAGCAGCTTATCCGGGACTAGCGGGGCTGGGGCCAACGTCCTGACTTTC.